The T cell receptor (beta chain) described here comes from a study of shared clonotypes between healthy human individuals. Study summary: Plates per donor: three CD4 naive, three CD4 memory, two CD8 naive, one CD8 memory.

None of the donors, who were healthy HIV-negative adults, had recently had acute infections or vaccinations. The split of CD4+ cells yielded CD45RA+ naive and CD45RA-negative memory subsets. Points on this clone: Other DNA sequences of this sample code for an identical CDR3.

This CDR3 comprises 15 residues. Germline loops: CDR1 KGHSH, CDR2 LQKENI. With 1 base removed from V and 2 bases from J, the gap between germline ends came to 8 bases. Per the authors' pipeline: Sequence data from immunoSEQ were junction-only and lacked quality scores; consequently, filtering differed. The table came from immunoSEQ multiplex PCR; TCRdb's copy has only in-frame clones and leaves some out. That table gives V, J and clone size, and the DNA gave D and trimming. Of a few million clones in the sample, 85% to 95% were seen once. Specimen: naive CD4+ T cells sorted from blood. As to subset: CD45RA+ positively selected. This sequence joins TRBV18 and TRBJ1-4; D not certain. The TCR was taken from a man aged 18 to 29 in good health. CDR3 sequence reads: CASSPLRATNEKLFF. CDR3 sequence (DNA): TGTGCCAGCTCACCACTACGGGCGACTAATGAAAAACTGTTTTTT.